This T cell receptor (beta chain) came from a study of beta chain features in type 1 diabetes. Study findings and constraints: The question left open here concerned HLA type influencing TCRB rearrangement. Within each of all four CD4+ subsets, Type 1 diabetes patients had TCRB CDR3s that were moderately but significantly shorter.

The isolated RNA, all of it, was reverse transcribed, so expressed TCRB transcripts were what got sequenced. Sequencing of naive, central memory and regulatory T cell samples gave an average of about 3.57 million reads. Sequenced by immunoSEQ multiplex PCR; TCRdb stores in-frame clones only, minus some. The data hold 250,000 to 350,000 clones, with 14% observed a single time. The length of the CDR3 is 17 residues. V lost 6 bases and J lost 1, with 22 bases in between. Germline V CDR1 and CDR2: MGHDK, SYGVNS. This clone was observed a few times. Its specificity is not known. Sequencing was performed on naive CD4+ T cells from blood. The receptor comes from a man between 25 and 39 years old with type 1 diabetes. The V call is TRBV25-1, the J call TRBJ2-7; D possibly corresponds to TRBD2 (5 bases). As DNA, the CDR3 is TGTGCCAGCAGGGCCCCGGGCGGCGGGCTAGTGTCCTACGAGCAGTACTTC. This gives the protein CASRAPGGGLVSYEQYF.